The next 3 T cell receptor beta chains were all read from a single sample in a study of early stage breast cancer tumors (dated by TCRdb to about 2017). Library creation used the immunoSEQ multiplex PCR assay. TCRdb retrieved this table from immuneACCESS and kept in-frame rearrangements only. Not all clones are present; in checked studies, unresolved V genes account for under half, and no reason is known for the remainder. This sample holds more than 65,000 clones; around 80% were observed only once. Together, the top ten hold about 4.4% of the sample. The specimen was blood. The receptors were sampled from a person aged 35 to 50 with breast cancer.

This clone was seen a few times. CDR3 DNA sequence: TGTGCCAGCAGTTTTGGGGAATACAATGAGCAGTTCTTC. The encoded protein is CASSFGEYNEQFF. The chain carries TRBV27 and TRBJ2-1; D remains ambiguous. Trimming cost V 3 bases and J 4 bases, with 7 bases left between them. Per the germline V gene, CDR1 is MNHEY and CDR2 is SMNVEV (reference sequence). There are 13 residues in the CDR3.

The genes are TRBV4-2 and TRBJ2-5; possible D gene TRBD2, 6 bases. In germline, CDR1 is LGHNA, CDR2 YNFKEQ. This CDR3 spans 13 amino acids. V was trimmed by 2 bases and J by 5 bases, leaving 9 bases between them. As DNA, the CDR3 is TGTGCCAGCAGCCAACAGCGGGCGGAGACCCAGTACTTC. This translates into CASSQQRAETQYF.

This clone has more than one count but fewer than ten. This chain links TRBV20-1 with TRBJ1-2; D uncertain. Germline V lookup: CDR1 DFQATT, CDR2 SNEGSKA (reference sequence). The CDR3 runs 10 residues. The V and J ends lost 6 bases and 4 bases respectively, with 6 bases between them. CDR3 residues: CSADTYGYTF. The CDR3 DNA sequence: TGCAGTGCCGATACCTATGGCTACACCTTC.